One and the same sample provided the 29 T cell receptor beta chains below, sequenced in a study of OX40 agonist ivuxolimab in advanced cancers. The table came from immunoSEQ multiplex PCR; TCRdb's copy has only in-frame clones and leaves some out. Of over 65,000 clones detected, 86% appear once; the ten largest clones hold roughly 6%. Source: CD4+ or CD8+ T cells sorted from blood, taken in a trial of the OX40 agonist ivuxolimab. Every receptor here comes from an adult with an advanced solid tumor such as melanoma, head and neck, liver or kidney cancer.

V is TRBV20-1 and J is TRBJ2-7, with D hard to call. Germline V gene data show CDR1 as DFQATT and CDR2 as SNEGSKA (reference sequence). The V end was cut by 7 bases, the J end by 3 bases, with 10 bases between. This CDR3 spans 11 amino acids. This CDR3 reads CSVQAFYEQYF. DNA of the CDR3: TGCAGTGTTCAGGCTTTCTACGAGCAGTACTTC.

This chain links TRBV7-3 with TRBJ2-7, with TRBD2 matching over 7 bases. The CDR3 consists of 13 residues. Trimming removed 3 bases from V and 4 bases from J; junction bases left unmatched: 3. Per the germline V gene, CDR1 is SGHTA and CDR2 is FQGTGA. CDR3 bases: TGTGCCAGCAGCTTCGCTAGCGGTTACGAGCAGTACTTC. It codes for CASSFASGYEQYF.

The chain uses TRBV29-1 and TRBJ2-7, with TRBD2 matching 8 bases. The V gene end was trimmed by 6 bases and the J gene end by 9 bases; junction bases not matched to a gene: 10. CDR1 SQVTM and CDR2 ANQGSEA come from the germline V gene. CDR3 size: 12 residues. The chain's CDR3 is CSVRFSGKGQYF. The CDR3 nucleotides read TGCAGCGTCCGTTTTAGCGGGAAGGGGCAGTACTTC.

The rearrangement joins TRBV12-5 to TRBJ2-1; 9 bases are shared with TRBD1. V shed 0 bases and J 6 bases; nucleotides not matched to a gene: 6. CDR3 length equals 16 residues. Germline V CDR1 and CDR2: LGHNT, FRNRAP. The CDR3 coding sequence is TGTGCTAGTGGTTTGGTAGCCGGGACAGGGACCAATGAGCAGTTCTTC. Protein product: CASGLVAGTGTNEQFF.

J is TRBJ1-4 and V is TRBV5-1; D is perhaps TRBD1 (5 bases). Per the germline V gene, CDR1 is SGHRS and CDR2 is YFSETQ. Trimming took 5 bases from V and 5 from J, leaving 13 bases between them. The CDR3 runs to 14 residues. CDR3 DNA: TGCGCCAGCAGGTCAGGCTCAGGGAATGAAAAACTGTTTTTT. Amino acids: CASRSGSGNEKLFF.

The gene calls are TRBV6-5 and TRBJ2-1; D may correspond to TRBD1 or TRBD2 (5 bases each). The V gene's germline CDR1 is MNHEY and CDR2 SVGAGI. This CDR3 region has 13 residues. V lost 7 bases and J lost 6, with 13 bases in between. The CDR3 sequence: CASTERDGNEQFF. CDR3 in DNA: TGTGCCAGCACGGAACGGGACGGCAATGAGCAGTTCTTC.

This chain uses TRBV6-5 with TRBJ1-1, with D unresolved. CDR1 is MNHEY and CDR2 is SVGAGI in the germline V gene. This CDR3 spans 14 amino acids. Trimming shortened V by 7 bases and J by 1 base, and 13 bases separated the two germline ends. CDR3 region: CASTSLAKNTEAFF. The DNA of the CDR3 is TGTGCCAGCACCTCCCTGGCAAAGAACACTGAAGCTTTCTTT.

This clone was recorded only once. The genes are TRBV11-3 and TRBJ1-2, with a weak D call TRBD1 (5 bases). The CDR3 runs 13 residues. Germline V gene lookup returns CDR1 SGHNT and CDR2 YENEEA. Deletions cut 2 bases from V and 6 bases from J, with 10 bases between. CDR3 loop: CASSLNLQDGYTF. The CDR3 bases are TGTGCCAGCAGCTTAAACCTACAGGATGGCTACACCTTC.

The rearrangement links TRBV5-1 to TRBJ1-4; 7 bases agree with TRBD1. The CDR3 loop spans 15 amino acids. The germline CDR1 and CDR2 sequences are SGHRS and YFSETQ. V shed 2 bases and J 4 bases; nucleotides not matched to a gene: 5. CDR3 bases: TGCGCCAGCAGCTTTTTAGGGGGCCTTAATGAAAAACTGTTTTTT. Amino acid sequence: CASSFLGGLNEKLFF.

The CDR3, as DNA: TGTGCCAGCATGTCGAGCGGGAGGGCCCACGAGCAGTACTTC. Amino acids: CASMSSGRAHEQYF. The chain couples TRBV7-8 to TRBJ2-7; TRBD2 aligns across 10 bases. Per germline, CDR1 SGHVS and CDR2 FQNEAQ. The junction had 8 bases not matched to a gene; V was cut back by 7 bases and J by 5 bases. This CDR3 has 14 amino acids.

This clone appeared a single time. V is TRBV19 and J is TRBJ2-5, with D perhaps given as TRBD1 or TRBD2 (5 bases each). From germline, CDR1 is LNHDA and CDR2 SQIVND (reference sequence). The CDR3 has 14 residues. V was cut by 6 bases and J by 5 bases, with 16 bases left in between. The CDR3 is CASRERGRGETQYF. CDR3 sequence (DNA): TGTGCCAGTAGAGAGAGGGGCCGAGGGGAGACCCAGTACTTC.

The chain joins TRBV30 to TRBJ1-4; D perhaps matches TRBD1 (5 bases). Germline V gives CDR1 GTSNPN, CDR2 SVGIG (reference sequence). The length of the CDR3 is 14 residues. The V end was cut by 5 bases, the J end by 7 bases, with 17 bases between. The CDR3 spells CAWDPGPLGEKLFF. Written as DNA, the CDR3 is TGTGCCTGGGATCCGGGACCCCTTGGTGAAAAACTGTTTTTT.

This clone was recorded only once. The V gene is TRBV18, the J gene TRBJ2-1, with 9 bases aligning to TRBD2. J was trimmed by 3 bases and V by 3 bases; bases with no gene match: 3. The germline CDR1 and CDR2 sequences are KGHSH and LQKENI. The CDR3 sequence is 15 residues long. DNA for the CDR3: TGTGCCAGCTCACCTCTAGCGGGAAACTACAATGAGCAGTTCTTC. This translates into CASSPLAGNYNEQFF. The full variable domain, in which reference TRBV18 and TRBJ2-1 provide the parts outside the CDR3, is NAGVMQNPRHLVRRRGQEARLRCSPMKGHSHVYWYRQLPEEGLKFMVYLQKENIIDESGMPKERFSAEFPKEGPSILRIQQVVRGDSAAYFCASSPLAGNYNEQFFGPGTRLTVL.

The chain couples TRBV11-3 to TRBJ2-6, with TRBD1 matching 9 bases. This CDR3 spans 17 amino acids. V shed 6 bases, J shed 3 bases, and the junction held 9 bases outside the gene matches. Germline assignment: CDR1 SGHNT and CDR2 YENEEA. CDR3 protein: CASSITGGAGGANVLTF. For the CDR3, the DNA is TGTGCCAGCAGTATTACAGGGGGCGCAGGTGGGGCCAACGTCCTGACTTTC.

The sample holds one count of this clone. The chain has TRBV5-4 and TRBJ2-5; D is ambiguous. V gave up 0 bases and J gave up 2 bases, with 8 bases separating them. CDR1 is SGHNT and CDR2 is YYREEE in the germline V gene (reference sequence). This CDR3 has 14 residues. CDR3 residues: CASSLELRQETQYF. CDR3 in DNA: TGTGCCAGCAGCTTGGAATTGAGGCAAGAGACCCAGTACTTC.

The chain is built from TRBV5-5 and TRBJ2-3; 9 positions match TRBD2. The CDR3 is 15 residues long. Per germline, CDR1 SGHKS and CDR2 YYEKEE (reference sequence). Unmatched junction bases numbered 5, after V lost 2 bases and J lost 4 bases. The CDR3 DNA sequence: TGTGCCAGCAGCTTCGGAGCGGGAGGACCAGATACGCAGTATTTT. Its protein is CASSFGAGGPDTQYF.

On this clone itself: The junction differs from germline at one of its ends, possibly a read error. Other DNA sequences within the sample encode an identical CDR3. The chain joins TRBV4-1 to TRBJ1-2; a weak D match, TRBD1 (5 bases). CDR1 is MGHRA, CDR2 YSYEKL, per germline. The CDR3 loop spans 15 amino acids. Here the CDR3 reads CASSHPVRGVYGYTF. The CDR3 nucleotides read TGCGCCAGTAGCCATCCCGTCCGGGGGGTCTATGGCTACACCTTC.

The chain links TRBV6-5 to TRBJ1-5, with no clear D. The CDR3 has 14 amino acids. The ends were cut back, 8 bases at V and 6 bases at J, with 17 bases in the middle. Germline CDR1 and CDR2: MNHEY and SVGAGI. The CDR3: CASSTRGISQPQHF. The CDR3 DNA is TGTGCCAGCTCCACGCGGGGAATAAGTCAGCCCCAGCATTTT.

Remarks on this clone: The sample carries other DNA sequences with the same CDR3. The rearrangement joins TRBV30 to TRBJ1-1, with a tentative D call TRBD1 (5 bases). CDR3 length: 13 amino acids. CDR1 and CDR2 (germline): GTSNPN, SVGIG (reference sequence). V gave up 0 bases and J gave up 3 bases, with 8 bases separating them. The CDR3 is CAWSVQGDTEAFF. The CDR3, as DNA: TGTGCCTGGAGTGTTCAGGGTGACACTGAAGCTTTCTTT.

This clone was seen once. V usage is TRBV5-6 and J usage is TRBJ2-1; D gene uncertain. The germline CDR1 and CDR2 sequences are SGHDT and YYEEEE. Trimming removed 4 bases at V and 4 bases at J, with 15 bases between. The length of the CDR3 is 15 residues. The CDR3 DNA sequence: TGTGCCAGCAGCCGATTTGGGATATTGTACAATGAGCAGTTCTTC. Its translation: CASSRFGILYNEQFF. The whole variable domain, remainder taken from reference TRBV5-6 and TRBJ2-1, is DAGVTQSPTHLIKTRGQQVTLRCSPKSGHDTVSWYQQALGQGPQFIFQYYEEEERQRGNFPDRFSGHQFPNYSSELNVNALLLGDSALYLCASSRFGILYNEQFFGPGTRLTVL.

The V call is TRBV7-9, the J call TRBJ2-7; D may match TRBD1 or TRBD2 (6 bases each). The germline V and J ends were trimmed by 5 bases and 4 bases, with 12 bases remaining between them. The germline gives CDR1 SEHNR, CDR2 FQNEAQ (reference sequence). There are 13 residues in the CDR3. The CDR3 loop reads CASSPTGAYEQYF. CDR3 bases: TGTGCCAGCAGCCCAACGGGGGCTTACGAGCAGTACTTC.

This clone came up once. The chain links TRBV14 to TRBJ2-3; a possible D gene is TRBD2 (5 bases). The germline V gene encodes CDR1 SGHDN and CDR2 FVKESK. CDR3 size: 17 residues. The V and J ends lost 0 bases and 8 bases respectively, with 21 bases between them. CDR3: CASSQDALASLVGTQYF. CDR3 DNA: TGTGCCAGCAGCCAAGATGCCCTAGCTAGTTTAGTCGGTACGCAGTATTTT.

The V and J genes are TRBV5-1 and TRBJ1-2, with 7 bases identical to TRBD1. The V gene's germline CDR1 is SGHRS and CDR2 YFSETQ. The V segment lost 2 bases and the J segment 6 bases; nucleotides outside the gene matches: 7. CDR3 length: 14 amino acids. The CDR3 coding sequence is TGCGCCAGCAGCTTTTGGACAGGACAGAATGGCTACACCTTC. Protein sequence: CASSFWTGQNGYTF.

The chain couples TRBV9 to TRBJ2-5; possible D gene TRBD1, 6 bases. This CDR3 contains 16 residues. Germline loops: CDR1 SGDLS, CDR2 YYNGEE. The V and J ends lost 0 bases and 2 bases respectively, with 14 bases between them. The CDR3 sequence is CASSVEGDGVQETQYF. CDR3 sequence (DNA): TGTGCCAGCAGCGTAGAGGGGGACGGAGTTCAAGAGACCCAGTACTTC.

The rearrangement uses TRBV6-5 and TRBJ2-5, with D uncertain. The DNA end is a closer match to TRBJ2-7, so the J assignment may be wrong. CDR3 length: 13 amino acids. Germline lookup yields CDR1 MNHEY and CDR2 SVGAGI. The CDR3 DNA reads TGTGCCAGCAGTTACTTAACTTCCTACGAGCAGTACTTC. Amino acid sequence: CASSYLTSYEQYF.

CDR3 coding DNA: TGTGCCAGCTCACCGAACCACGAGCAGTACTTC. This encodes CASSPNHEQYF. This sequence joins TRBV18 and TRBJ2-7; D not resolved. This CDR3 comprises 11 residues. Trimming took off 3 bases at V and 5 bases at J, with 5 bases between the two ends. Germline V CDR1 and CDR2: KGHSH, LQKENI.

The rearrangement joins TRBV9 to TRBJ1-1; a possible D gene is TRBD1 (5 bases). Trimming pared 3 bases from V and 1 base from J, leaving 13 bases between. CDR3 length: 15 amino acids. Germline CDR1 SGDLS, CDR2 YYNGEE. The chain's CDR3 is CASSGGRVPNTEAFF. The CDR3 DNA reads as TGTGCCAGCAGCGGGGGGAGGGTTCCGAACACTGAAGCTTTCTTT.

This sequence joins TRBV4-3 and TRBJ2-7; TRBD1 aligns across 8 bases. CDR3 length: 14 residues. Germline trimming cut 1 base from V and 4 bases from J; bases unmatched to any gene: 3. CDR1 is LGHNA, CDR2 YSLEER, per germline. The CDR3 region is CASSQGTGKYEQYF. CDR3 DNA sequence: TGCGCCAGCAGCCAAGGGACAGGGAAATACGAGCAGTACTTC.

The CDR3 DNA follows: TGTGCCAGCACTAACCTGGGGGAGTCACCCCTCCACTTT. Protein: CASTNLGESPLHF. J is TRBJ1-6 and V is TRBV6-5; D may be TRBD1 (5 bases). The CDR3 sequence is 13 residues long. Germline-derived CDR1 and CDR2 are MNHEY and SVGAGI. Between the trimmed V and J ends, which lost 7 bases and 10 bases, there was a span of 14 bases.